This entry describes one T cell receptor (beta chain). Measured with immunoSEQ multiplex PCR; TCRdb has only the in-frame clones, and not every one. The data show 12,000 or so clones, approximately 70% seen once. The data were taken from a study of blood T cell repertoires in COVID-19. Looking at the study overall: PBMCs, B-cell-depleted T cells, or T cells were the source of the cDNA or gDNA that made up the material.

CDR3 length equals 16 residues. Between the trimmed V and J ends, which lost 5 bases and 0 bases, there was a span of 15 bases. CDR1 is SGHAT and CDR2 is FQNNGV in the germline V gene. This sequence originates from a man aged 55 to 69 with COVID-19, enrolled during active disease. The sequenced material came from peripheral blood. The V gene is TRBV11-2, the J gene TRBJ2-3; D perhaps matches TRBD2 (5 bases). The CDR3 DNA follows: TGTGCCAGCAGCCCTTACCCCAGCGGTAGCACAGATACGCAGTATTTT. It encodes CASSPYPSGSTDTQYF.